This T cell receptor (beta chain) was sequenced for a study of blood T cell repertoires in COVID-19. Study summary: The United States, Italy and Spain provided the acute and convalescent COVID-19 samples. T cells, B-cell-depleted T cells, or PBMCs provided the cDNA or gDNA that served as material.

In the original workflow: Using reference gene primer amplification, nucleated cell counts were estimated. The method was immunoSEQ multiplex PCR; TCRdb's version includes in-frame clones alone and lacks a portion of them. V and J calls and clone size are copied from that table; D and trimming were computed from the DNA. This sample carries a few hundred thousand clones, 88% of them seen once, and the ten largest clones take over 6%. This clone was observed once. The CDR3 runs to 13 residues. The germline V gene encodes CDR1 MNHEY and CDR2 SVGAGI. V trimming: 10 bases; J trimming: 4 bases; junction bases outside the gene matches: 9.

Input material: peripheral blood. The sequence was obtained from a young woman who had recovered from COVID-19. The chain couples TRBV6-5 to TRBJ2-7; TRBD1 aligns across 8 bases. The CDR3 bases are TGTGCCACCGGACAGGGCGATCGGTACGAGCAGTACTTC. Protein sequence: CATGQGDRYEQYF.